The table lists the clone carrying this T cell receptor beta chain with a count of one. The antigen remains undetermined. The same CDR3 also results from other DNA sequences found in this sample. This sample was included in a study of shared clonotypes between healthy human individuals. The assay was immunoSEQ multiplex PCR, and TCRdb's table has in-frame clones only and misses some. The data contain around 1,000,000 clones, around three quarters of them singletons. Investigators divided CD4+ cells into CD45RA+ naive and CD45RA-negative memory subsets. Regarding the study as a whole: In general, naive subsets displayed greater estimated richness than memory subsets did. Limited genetic and exposure-history diversity came from having few donors.

The CDR3 runs 15 residues. Germline CDR1 is KGHSH and CDR2 is LQKENI. V was clipped by 3 bases and J by 5 bases, with 13 bases between them. The sequencing sample was made of memory CD4+ T cells from PBMCs. The subset was: CD45RA-negative fraction. The chain uses TRBV18 and TRBJ1-4, with D tentatively TRBD1 (6 bases). The TCR comes from a man aged 18 to 35 in good health. Some clones in this sample may be carry-over from other donors' samples. This CDR3 is CASSPRGRGNEKLFF. In DNA form, the CDR3 reads TGTGCCAGCTCACCTCGGGGCAGGGGCAATGAAAAACTGTTTTTT.